The 17 T cell receptor beta chains listed next were all sequenced from one sample in a study of graft-versus-host responses after intestinal transplantation. The protocol was immunoSEQ multiplex PCR, while the TCRdb copy is restricted to in-frame clones and leaves out a portion. Altogether approximately 120,000 clones are present, 90% to 95% being singletons, with the ten largest covering 0.16%. Antigen specificity for these receptors is unknown. Here the sequenced sample was unstimulated CD4+ T cells sorted from spleen or lymph node cells, taken before intestinal transplant. The receptor source for this set is a human donor who received an intestinal transplant.

The CDR3 spells CASSYSISGYGYTF. The CDR3 nucleotides read TGTGCCAGCAGTTACTCGATCTCGGGCTATGGCTACACCTTC. The chain links TRBV6-5 to TRBJ1-2, with D uncertain. CDR1 and CDR2 (germline): MNHEY, SVGAGI. CDR3 length: 14 amino acids. Deletions cut 0 bases from V and 4 bases from J, with 9 bases between.

The chain employs TRBV5-5 and TRBJ1-5; D is possibly TRBD1 (5 bases). The CDR3 is 15 residues long. V was clipped by 4 bases and J by 4 bases, with 15 bases between them. The germline V gene has CDR1 SGHKS and CDR2 YYEKEE (reference sequence). The CDR3 region has the DNA TGTGCCAGCAGCCAATACGACAGCCCAAATCAGCCCCAGCATTTT. This codes for CASSQYDSPNQPQHF.

The chain combines TRBV5-4 with TRBJ1-2, with TRBD1 matching over 9 bases. With V trimmed by 5 bases and J by 7 bases, 6 bases remained unmatched. Germline V gene sequence: CDR1 SGHNT, CDR2 YYREEE (reference sequence). This CDR3 contains 13 residues. The CDR3 spells CASSSTGGSGYTF. The CDR3 DNA follows: TGTGCCAGCAGTTCGACAGGGGGATCTGGCTACACCTTC.

This clone was seen just once. This chain links TRBV10-3 with TRBJ1-3, with D possibly TRBD1 on 5 matching bases. Germline CDR1 reads ENHRY; CDR2 reads SYGVKD. This CDR3 contains 14 residues. Deletions cut 7 bases from V and 2 bases from J, with 12 bases between. The CDR3 sequence is CAITQGIPGNTIYF. The CDR3 DNA is TGTGCCATCACCCAGGGAATTCCTGGAAACACCATATATTTT.

The chain carries TRBV19 and TRBJ1-1; no reliable D call. Germline lookup yields CDR1 LNHDA and CDR2 SQIVND (reference sequence). The CDR3 runs to 12 residues. Trimming took off 4 bases at V and 1 base at J, with 4 bases between the two ends. The CDR3 bases are TGTGCCAGTAGTAAAGGGAACACTGAAGCTTTCTTT. Protein product: CASSKGNTEAFF.

The V call is TRBV5-8, the J call TRBJ2-3, with 8 bases matching TRBD1. The junction had 6 bases not matched to a gene; V was cut back by 2 bases and J by 7 bases. From germline, CDR1 is SGHTS and CDR2 YDEGEE. The CDR3 has 14 amino acids. In nucleotides, the CDR3 is TGTGCCAGCAGCTTCCAGGGGGCGCGGAATACGCAGTATTTT. Its protein product is CASSFQGARNTQYF.

This chain connects TRBV19 to TRBJ1-2, with TRBD1 as a possible D gene (6 bases). V lost 1 base, J lost 10 bases, and 13 bases lay in between. Germline V gene data show CDR1 as LNHDA and CDR2 as SQIVND (reference sequence). CDR3 length equals 13 residues. CDR3 residues: CASSIGRDTDYTF. CDR3 DNA sequence: TGTGCCAGTAGTATAGGCAGGGACACTGACTACACCTTC.

This CDR3 is CASSIGTAYGYTF. The CDR3 nucleotides are TGTGCCAGCAGCATTGGGACAGCCTATGGCTACACCTTC. The rearrangement links TRBV11-2 to TRBJ1-2, with TRBD1 matching 7 bases. V trimming: 5 bases; J trimming: 4 bases; junction bases outside the gene matches: 4. CDR3 length equals 13 residues. The V gene's germline CDR1 is SGHAT and CDR2 FQNNGV.

The CDR3 spells CASSPNQGAYGYTF. The CDR3 DNA follows: TGTGCCAGCAGCCCTAATCAGGGGGCTTATGGCTACACCTTC. V gene TRBV11-3 combines with J gene TRBJ1-2, with TRBD1 identical over 8 bases. This CDR3 region has 14 residues. With V trimmed by 5 bases and J by 5 bases, 7 bases remained unmatched. CDR1 and CDR2 (germline): SGHNT, YENEEA.

This chain connects TRBV5-1 to TRBJ1-1, with D maybe TRBD1 (5 bases). V lost 4 bases to trimming and J lost 7 bases, with 11 bases between them. The CDR3 is made up of 12 amino acids. Germline V CDR1 and CDR2: SGHRS, YFSETQ. This CDR3 is CASSTDTGEAFF. The DNA for the CDR3 is TGCGCCAGCAGCACTGATACAGGTGAAGCTTTCTTT. Full variable domain (outside the CDR3, taken from reference TRBV5-1 and TRBJ1-1): KAGVTQTPRYLIKTRGQQVTLSCSPISGHRSVSWYQQTPGQGLQFLFEYFSETQRNKGNFPGRFSGRQFSNSRSEMNVSTLELGDSALYLCASSTDTGEAFFGQGTRLTVV.

The CDR3 region has the DNA TGTGCCAGCTCACCACCCTCACTCCGCTACGAGCAGTACTTC. This codes for CASSPPSLRYEQYF. The V call is TRBV18, the J call TRBJ2-7; D call uncertain. V was clipped by 0 bases and J by 3 bases, with 9 bases between them. This CDR3 is 14 amino acids long. CDR1 is KGHSH, CDR2 LQKENI, per germline.

The chain carries TRBV18 and TRBJ1-1; no firm D call. This CDR3 spans 13 amino acids. V gave up 6 bases and J gave up 3 bases, with 11 bases separating them. Germline CDR1 reads KGHSH; CDR2 reads LQKENI. The CDR3 loop is CASSRTSDTEAFF. DNA of the CDR3: TGTGCCAGCTCTCGAACGAGCGACACTGAAGCTTTCTTT.

The chain carries TRBV7-2 and TRBJ1-5; D ambiguous. The CDR3 runs 13 residues. The V end was cut by 5 bases, the J end by 5 bases, with 10 bases between. Germline-derived CDR1 and CDR2 are SGHTA and FQGNSA. CDR3 amino acids: CASSEQRDQPQHF. The CDR3 DNA is TGTGCCAGCAGCGAACAGAGAGATCAGCCCCAGCATTTT. Full variable domain (remainder filled in from reference TRBV7-2 and TRBJ1-5): GAGVSQSPSNKVTEKGKDVELRCDPISGHTALYWYRQSLGQGLEFLIYFQGNSAPDKSGLPSDRFSAERTGGSVSTLTIQRTQQEDSAVYLCASSEQRDQPQHFGDGTRLSIL.

This clone was recorded only once. This chain links TRBV25-1 with TRBJ1-1; TRBD1 agrees at 10 bases. The CDR3 length is 15 residues. CDR1 MGHDK and CDR2 SYGVNS come from the germline V gene. After removal of 3 bases from V and 0 bases from J, the junction contained 1 base not matched to a gene. The CDR3 here is CASSETGGLNTEAFF. CDR3 sequence (DNA): TGTGCCAGCAGTGAGACAGGGGGCCTGAACACTGAAGCTTTCTTT.

The chain uses TRBV12-5 and TRBJ2-7; D is tentatively TRBD1 or TRBD2 (6 bases each). The CDR3 sequence is 18 residues long. V was pared by 4 bases and J by 2 bases, with 24 bases between. Germline V lookup: CDR1 LGHNT, CDR2 FRNRAP. The CDR3 DNA reads as TGTGCTAGTGGTTCGCGATACGGTGGGGGGCCGGGGGCCTACGAGCAGTACTTC. Its translation is CASGSRYGGGPGAYEQYF.

The rearrangement links TRBV6-5 to TRBJ2-5; 8 bases are shared with TRBD2. Germline trimming cut 6 bases from V and 5 bases from J; bases unmatched to any gene: 11. Germline loops: CDR1 MNHEY, CDR2 SVGAGI. There are 15 residues in the CDR3. CDR3 residues: CASRRTGGPGETQYF. The CDR3 bases are TGTGCCAGCAGACGTACGGGGGGGCCTGGGGAGACCCAGTACTTC.

The rearrangement joins TRBV18 to TRBJ2-2; D could derive from TRBD1 or TRBD2 (5 bases each). V gave up 8 bases and J gave up 9 bases, with 16 bases separating them. Germline V CDR1 and CDR2: KGHSH, LQKENI. This CDR3 is 13 amino acids long. CDR3 in amino acids: CASTDVGPRELFF. CDR3 nucleotide sequence: TGTGCCAGCACGGACGTGGGACCCAGGGAGCTGTTTTTT.